These 25 T cell receptor beta chains share one sample of origin, sequenced in a study of cytomegalovirus exposure and HLA in healthy donors. The PCR was carried out with 60 Vbeta primers and 13 Jbeta primers. Assay used: immunoSEQ multiplex PCR; TCRdb lists only in-frame clones, some missing. The sample comprises approximately 110,000 clones, around 79% of which are singletons, and around 4% rests with the top ten. Sequencing was carried out using PBMCs. These receptors came from a woman between 40 and 50 years old in good health and CMV-seronegative.

The chain has TRBV18 and TRBJ1-1, with D uncertain. V was pared by 1 base and J by 8 bases, with 8 bases between. Germline CDR1 KGHSH, CDR2 LQKENI. CDR3 size: 12 residues. The CDR3 reads CASSPQFAEAFF. The CDR3, as DNA: TGTGCCAGCTCACCACAGTTTGCGGAAGCTTTCTTT.

This clone was seen once. The gene calls are TRBV21-1 and TRBJ2-7; the table assigns TRBD1, which was not confirmed against the DNA. TRBV21-1 is a documented pseudogene. CDR3 length equals 15 residues. CDR3 residues: CASSKLGTGSYEQYF. Here the CDR3 DNA reads TGTGCCAGCAGCAAACTTGGGACAGGGTCCTACGAGCAGTACTTC.

This chain connects TRBV21-1 to TRBJ1-1; TRBD1 is taken as the D call from the table, unchecked against the DNA. TRBV21-1 is a documented pseudogene. CDR3 length: 16 residues. The CDR3 nucleotides read TGTGCCAGCAGCAACTTGCCGACAGGGATGAACACTGAAGCTTTCTTT. Translating it yields CASSNLPTGMNTEAFF.

The V call is TRBV5-1, the J call TRBJ2-5, with TRBD1 as a possible D gene (6 bases). Germline lookup yields CDR1 SGHRS and CDR2 YFSETQ. The V end was cut by 4 bases, the J end by 4 bases, with 20 bases between. The CDR3 covers 16 residues. The CDR3 here is CASSPPGTTGRETQYF. The CDR3 nucleotides are TGCGCCAGCAGCCCGCCCGGGACAACGGGCCGAGAGACCCAGTACTTC. Supplemented by reference TRBV5-1 and TRBJ2-5, the full variable domain reads KAGVTQTPRYLIKTRGQQVTLSCSPISGHRSVSWYQQTPGQGLQFLFEYFSETQRNKGNFPGRFSGRQFSNSRSEMNVSTLELGDSALYLCASSPPGTTGRETQYFGPGTRLLVL.

The chain links TRBV11-2 to TRBJ2-7; TRBD1 is a possible D gene (5 bases). Germline lookup yields CDR1 SGHAT and CDR2 FQNNGV. Trimming cost V 3 bases and J 3 bases, with 12 bases left between them. This CDR3 contains 14 residues. The CDR3, as DNA: TGTGCCAGCAGCTTTTGGGGCGAATTCTACGAGCAGTACTTC. The encoded protein is CASSFWGEFYEQYF. Full variable domain (outside the CDR3, taken from reference TRBV11-2 and TRBJ2-7): EAGVAQSPRYKIIEKRQSVAFWCNPISGHATLYWYQQILGQGPKLLIQFQNNGVVDDSQLPKDRFSAERLKGVDSTLKIQPAKLEDSAVYLCASSFWGEFYEQYFGPGTRLTVT.

The count of this clone is one. This chain joins TRBV7-2 and TRBJ2-2, with 12 bases aligning to TRBD2. Germline CDR1 reads SGHTA; CDR2 reads FQGNSA. This CDR3 is built from 16 residues. The V and J ends lost 5 bases and 1 base, in that order; junction bases with no gene match: 2. The DNA for the CDR3 is TGTGCCAGCAGCCCGGGACTAGCGGGGAACACCGGGGAGCTGTTTTTT. Protein: CASSPGLAGNTGELFF.

This clone was recorded once. The J gene is TRBJ2-4, the V gene TRBV5-1, with TRBD1 identical over 7 bases. V shed 4 bases and J 0 bases; nucleotides not matched to a gene: 7. Germline-derived CDR1 and CDR2 are SGHRS and YFSETQ. CDR3 length: 16 residues. The chain's CDR3 is CASSRGQSIAKNIQYF. In DNA, the CDR3 is TGCGCCAGCAGCCGGGGACAGTCAATAGCCAAAAACATTCAGTACTTC.

V usage is TRBV28 and J usage is TRBJ1-2, with a weak D call TRBD1 (6 bases). Germline V gene lookup returns CDR1 MDHEN and CDR2 SYDVKM. Trimming left V 3 bases short and J 1 base short, with 9 bases between. The CDR3 is made up of 14 amino acids. This CDR3 is CASSLDSLNYGYTF. The CDR3 region has the DNA TGTGCCAGCAGTTTGGACAGTCTTAACTATGGCTACACCTTC.

J is TRBJ2-1 and V is TRBV5-1; D might be TRBD2 (5 bases). Between the trimmed V and J ends, which lost 4 bases and 0 bases, there was a span of 11 bases. This CDR3 spans 15 amino acids. CDR1 is SGHRS, CDR2 YFSETQ, per germline. CDR3 loop: CASSADSSSYNEQFF. The CDR3 DNA follows: TGCGCCAGCAGCGCGGACTCCAGCTCCTACAATGAGCAGTTCTTC.

The genes are TRBV15 and TRBJ2-7; 10 bases line up with TRBD2. CDR1 is LNHNV and CDR2 is YYDKDF in the germline V gene (reference sequence). J was trimmed by 4 bases and V by 0 bases; bases with no gene match: 15. The length of the CDR3 is 19 residues. CDR3 region: CATSREQLAGLLTFYEQYF. The CDR3 DNA reads TGTGCCACCAGCAGAGAACAACTAGCGGGACTCCTCACTTTTTACGAGCAGTACTTC.

The chain joins TRBV30 to TRBJ2-1, with D possibly TRBD2 on 5 matching bases. V gave up 4 bases and J gave up 7 bases, with 17 bases separating them. Germline-derived CDR1 and CDR2 are GTSNPN and SVGIG (reference sequence). The CDR3 consists of 14 residues. The chain's CDR3 is CAWMPKGGMNEQFF. The CDR3 DNA reads as TGTGCCTGGATGCCCAAAGGAGGTATGAATGAGCAGTTCTTC.

This chain connects TRBV6-1 to TRBJ2-7; 7 nucleotides agree with TRBD2. In germline, CDR1 is MNHNS, CDR2 SASEGT. V trimming: 3 bases; J trimming: 2 bases; junction bases outside the gene matches: 7. The CDR3 has 15 amino acids. CDR3 coding DNA: TGTGCCAGCAGTGATGGCGGGGGTCGAACCTACGAGCAGTACTTC. Translation: CASSDGGGRTYEQYF.

This rearrangement joins TRBV11-2 to TRBJ1-4; D remains ambiguous. The V and J ends lost 2 bases and 5 bases respectively, with 6 bases between them. This CDR3 region has 13 residues. Germline loops: CDR1 SGHAT, CDR2 FQNNGV. Written as DNA, the CDR3 is TGTGCCAGCAGCTTATTCAGGAATGAAAAACTGTTTTTT. Amino acids: CASSLFRNEKLFF. Drawing the rest from reference TRBV11-2 and TRBJ1-4, the complete variable domain is EAGVAQSPRYKIIEKRQSVAFWCNPISGHATLYWYQQILGQGPKLLIQFQNNGVVDDSQLPKDRFSAERLKGVDSTLKIQPAKLEDSAVYLCASSLFRNEKLFFGSGTQLSVL.

The V gene is TRBV5-1, the J gene TRBJ1-4, with D maybe TRBD1 (6 bases). The V and J ends lost 0 bases and 0 bases respectively, with 12 bases between them. Germline V gene sequence: CDR1 SGHRS, CDR2 YFSETQ. The CDR3 covers 17 residues. The CDR3 nucleotides are TGCGCCAGCAGCTTGGTCTTACGGACAGCAACTAATGAAAAACTGTTTTTT. This codes for CASSLVLRTATNEKLFF.

The chain carries TRBV27 and TRBJ2-7, with 8 positions matching TRBD1. Germline V gene lookup returns CDR1 MNHEY and CDR2 SMNVEV (reference sequence). V lost 3 bases, J lost 2 bases, and 3 bases stayed unmatched. CDR3 length equals 14 residues. In DNA form, the CDR3 reads TGTGCCAGCAGTTTCACAGGGGGTACCTACGAGCAGTACTTC. Translating it yields CASSFTGGTYEQYF.

The chain links TRBV6-1 to TRBJ1-5; 8 nucleotides align to TRBD1. The CDR3 runs to 17 residues. CDR1 MNHNS and CDR2 SASEGT come from the germline V gene. V shed 2 bases and J 0 bases; nucleotides not matched to a gene: 6. The CDR3 protein is CASSEFGQGYSNQPQHF. As DNA, the CDR3 is TGTGCCAGCAGTGAATTTGGACAGGGTTATAGCAATCAGCCCCAGCATTTT.

This chain links TRBV11-2 with TRBJ2-7, with D perhaps TRBD2 (6 bases). Germline V lookup: CDR1 SGHAT, CDR2 FQNNGV. V dropped 3 bases and J dropped 2 bases, with 14 bases sitting between them. There are 15 residues in the CDR3. CDR3 residues: CASSFALATTYEQYF. The CDR3 nucleotides read TGTGCCAGCAGCTTTGCTCTAGCGACAACCTACGAGCAGTACTTC.

This rearrangement joins TRBV7-3 to TRBJ2-6; D gene uncertain. Trimming cost V 2 bases and J 0 bases, with 5 bases left between them. Germline-derived CDR1 and CDR2 are SGHTA and FQGTGA. The CDR3 has 15 amino acids. The CDR3 sequence is CASSLRSSGANVLTF. The CDR3 DNA reads TGTGCCAGCAGCTTACGGAGCTCTGGGGCCAACGTCCTGACTTTC.

The chain links TRBV28 to TRBJ1-1; no clear D gene. The CDR3 loop spans 14 amino acids. Trimming took 2 bases from V and 1 from J, leaving 8 bases between them. CDR1 MDHEN and CDR2 SYDVKM come from the germline V gene. The DNA for the CDR3 is TGTGCCAGCAGTTTAATGTGGGCGAACACTGAAGCTTTCTTT. This translates into CASSLMWANTEAFF.

The CDR3 bases are TGTGCCAGCAGCCAAGTGGGCGATGCGGCTTTCTTT. Amino acid sequence: CASSQVGDAAFF. The chain employs TRBV4-2 and TRBJ1-1; D remains ambiguous. The CDR3 runs 12 residues. Germline V gives CDR1 LGHNA, CDR2 YNFKEQ. With 1 base removed from V and 11 bases from J, the gap between germline ends came to 11 bases.

The rearrangement uses TRBV19 and TRBJ2-3; no reliable D call. Per germline, CDR1 LNHDA and CDR2 SQIVND (reference sequence). The CDR3 is 15 residues long. The ends were cut back, 1 base at V and 0 bases at J, with 8 bases in the middle. This chain's CDR3 is CASSIVADSTDTQYF. The CDR3 coding sequence is TGTGCCAGTAGTATAGTGGCGGATAGCACAGATACGCAGTATTTT.

The V and J genes are TRBV29-1 and TRBJ2-3; D is perhaps TRBD1 (5 bases). Trimming cost V 4 bases and J 4 bases, with 12 bases left between them. The CDR3 has 13 residues. Per germline, CDR1 SQVTM and CDR2 ANQGSEA. The DNA of the CDR3 is TGCAGCGTTGCTCAGGGAAGGCCAGATACGCAGTATTTT. This gives the protein CSVAQGRPDTQYF.

V gene TRBV7-3 combines with J gene TRBJ1-6; no firm D call. This CDR3 is 13 amino acids long. V lost 5 bases, J lost 4 bases, and 6 bases lay in between. Germline CDR1 reads SGHTA; CDR2 reads FQGTGA. The CDR3: CASSGGYNSPLHF. In DNA form, the CDR3 reads TGTGCCAGCAGCGGAGGTTATAATTCACCCCTCCACTTT. Drawing the rest from reference TRBV7-3 and TRBJ1-6, the complete variable domain is GAGVSQTPSNKVTEKGKYVELRCDPISGHTALYWYRQSLGQGPEFLIYFQGTGAADDSGLPNDRFFAVRPEGSVSTLKIQRTERGDSAVYLCASSGGYNSPLHFGNGTRLTVT.

V and J are TRBV29-1 and TRBJ2-3; 9 bases match TRBD1. CDR1 and CDR2 from the germline V gene are SQVTM and ANQGSEA. This CDR3 is 10 amino acids long. The junction had 4 bases not matched to a gene; V was cut back by 6 bases and J by 12 bases. The CDR3 sequence is CSVTGGVQYF. DNA of the CDR3: TGCAGCGTAACAGGGGGCGTTCAGTATTTT.

The gene calls are TRBV5-4 and TRBJ2-7; 8 bases fit TRBD2. The V segment lost 3 bases and the J segment 2 bases; nucleotides outside the gene matches: 4. CDR3 size: 14 residues. From germline, CDR1 is SGHNT and CDR2 YYREEE (reference sequence). The CDR3 DNA reads as TGTGCCAGCAGCTATGCGGGGGGCGCCTACGAGCAGTACTTC. This sequence encodes CASSYAGGAYEQYF. The full variable domain, in which reference TRBV5-4 and TRBJ2-7 provide the parts outside the CDR3, is ETGVTQSPTHLIKTRGQQVTLRCSSQSGHNTVSWYQQALGQGPQFIFQYYREEENGRGNFPPRFSGLQFPNYSSELNVNALELDDSALYLCASSYAGGAYEQYFGPGTRLTVT.